This passage covers 18 T cell receptor beta chains from one sample sequenced in a study of blood T cell repertoires in COVID-19. The method was immunoSEQ multiplex PCR; TCRdb's version includes in-frame clones alone and lacks a portion of them. The repertoire holds 350,000 to 450,000 clones, with roughly 90% as singletons. The sequenced material came from peripheral blood. Receptors were obtained from a man aged 35-49 years with acute or convalescent COVID-19.

The chain combines TRBV18 with TRBJ2-7; TRBD2 agrees at 8 bases. The CDR3 contains 17 residues. Looked up from germline, CDR1 is KGHSH and CDR2 is LQKENI. V dropped 0 bases and J dropped 6; count of bases not matched to a gene: 13. CDR3 amino acids: CASSPPGSVAGGIEQYF. The DNA for the CDR3 is TGTGCCAGCTCACCACCGGGATCCGTTGCGGGGGGCATCGAGCAGTACTTC.

The chain employs TRBV30 and TRBJ1-4, with 7 bases fitting TRBD1. The junction had 14 bases not matched to a gene; V was cut back by 2 bases and J by 8 bases. CDR3 size: 16 residues. Germline-derived CDR1 and CDR2 are GTSNPN and SVGIG (reference sequence). For the CDR3, the DNA is TGTGCCTGGAGTCGGGGGTTAGGGGGCGGGAAGGAAAAACTGTTTTTT. This encodes CAWSRGLGGGKEKLFF.

This sequence joins TRBV27 and TRBJ2-1; 10 bases agree with TRBD2. The CDR3 totals 15 residues. Per the germline V gene, CDR1 is MNHEY and CDR2 is SMNVEV (reference sequence). V gave up 5 bases and J gave up 3 bases; unmatched junction bases: 4. CDR3 protein: CASSGEREGYNEQFF. For the CDR3, the DNA is TGTGCCAGCAGTGGGGAGCGGGAGGGCTACAATGAGCAGTTCTTC.

This chain connects TRBV6-2 or TRBV6-3 to TRBJ2-7, with 7 bases fitting TRBD2. There are 16 residues in the CDR3. From germline, CDR1 is MNHEY and CDR2 SVGEGT. V lost 0 bases to trimming and J lost 6 bases; unmatched junction nucleotides: 11. In DNA, the CDR3 is TGTGCCAGCAGTTACTCAGATATATTGGCGGGAGTCGAGCAGTACTTC. Protein sequence: CASSYSDILAGVEQYF.

V gene TRBV4-2 combines with J gene TRBJ1-5; a possible D gene is TRBD1 (6 bases). This CDR3 region has 18 residues. Trimming removed 0 bases from V and 4 bases from J, with 19 bases in between. Germline V lookup: CDR1 LGHNA, CDR2 YNFKEQ. The CDR3 DNA sequence: TGTGCCAGCAGCCAAGATCCAATCCCAGGGAGGGGGAATCAGCCCCAGCATTTT. This sequence encodes CASSQDPIPGRGNQPQHF.

The rearrangement uses TRBV10-3 and TRBJ2-6; 7 nucleotides match TRBD1. Per germline, CDR1 ENHRY and CDR2 SYGVKD. The V gene end was trimmed by 3 bases and the J gene end by 3 bases; junction bases not matched to a gene: 5. This CDR3 is built from 16 residues. CDR3 nucleotides: TGTGCCATCAGTGACTCCAGGGGGAGTGGGGCCAACGTCCTGACTTTC. It is translated as CAISDSRGSGANVLTF.

The rearrangement joins TRBV11-3 to TRBJ2-3; 9 bases match TRBD1. Per the germline V gene, CDR1 is SGHNT and CDR2 is YENEEA. V dropped 4 bases and J dropped 3; count of bases not matched to a gene: 11. This CDR3 has 17 residues. The CDR3 protein is CASSSGTTGGWTDTQYF. The CDR3 bases are TGTGCCAGCAGCTCAGGAACGACAGGGGGTTGGACAGATACGCAGTATTTT.

Of note for this clone: Other DNA sequences in this specimen translate into the identical CDR3. V gene TRBV18 combines with J gene TRBJ2-7; TRBD2 might be the D (6 bases). Germline CDR1 reads KGHSH; CDR2 reads LQKENI. V was shortened by 3 bases and J by 5 bases, with 11 bases between the two germline ends. The CDR3 is made up of 13 amino acids. The DNA of the CDR3 is TGTGCCAGCTCACCCCTGGGAGGAGACGAGCAGTACTTC. This translates into CASSPLGGDEQYF. The whole variable domain, remainder taken from reference TRBV18 and TRBJ2-7, is NAGVMQNPRHLVRRRGQEARLRCSPMKGHSHVYWYRQLPEEGLKFMVYLQKENIIDESGMPKERFSAEFPKEGPSILRIQQVVRGDSAAYFCASSPLGGDEQYFGPGTRLTVT.

This chain joins TRBV24-1 and TRBJ2-7; TRBD1 aligns across 7 bases. Trimming removed 1 base from V and 2 bases from J; junction bases left unmatched: 7. The CDR3 sequence is 16 residues long. Germline-derived CDR1 and CDR2 are KGHDR and SFDVKD. CDR3 nucleotides: TGTGCCACCAGTGATTTTTCCGGGACAGACCCCTACGAGCAGTACTTC. Translated, it gives CATSDFSGTDPYEQYF.

This clone was seen once. The sample holds other DNA sequences that translate to the same CDR3. The CDR3 protein is CSVEGQGTYEQYF. Written as DNA, the CDR3 is TGCAGCGTTGAAGGACAGGGCACCTACGAGCAGTACTTC. The chain combines TRBV29-1 with TRBJ2-7; 7 bases map to TRBD1. The CDR3 consists of 13 residues. CDR1 is SQVTM, CDR2 ANQGSEA, per germline. The junction had 2 bases not matched to a gene; V was cut back by 1 base and J by 2 bases.

The chain couples TRBV10-1 to TRBJ2-2; no clear D gene. V lost 0 bases, J lost 0 bases, and 8 bases lay in between. CDR3 length: 16 residues. The germline V gene has CDR1 WNHNN and CDR2 SYGVQD (reference sequence). This CDR3 is CASSESRSANTGELFF. CDR3 DNA sequence: TGCGCCAGCAGTGAGTCCAGGTCAGCGAACACCGGGGAGCTGTTTTTT.

The chain uses TRBV19 and TRBJ1-2; TRBD1 matches at 12 bases. V dropped 6 bases and J dropped 2; count of bases not matched to a gene: 4. Per the germline V gene, CDR1 is LNHDA and CDR2 is SQIVND (reference sequence). The length of the CDR3 is 15 residues. As DNA, the CDR3 is TGTGCCAGTAGGACGGGACAGGGGGCAAACTATGGCTACACCTTC. Protein: CASRTGQGANYGYTF.

This chain uses TRBV15 with TRBJ1-4, with no clear D. Trimming stripped 4 bases from V and 5 bases from J, with 5 bases between. The CDR3 runs to 12 residues. Germline V gives CDR1 LNHNV, CDR2 YYDKDF (reference sequence). As DNA, the CDR3 is TGTGCCACCAGCAAGCCGAATGAAAAACTGTTTTTT. It yields the protein CATSKPNEKLFF.

The CDR3 spells CASSGADQPQHF. The CDR3 coding sequence is TGTGCCTCCTCAGGCGCCGATCAGCCCCAGCATTTT. V gene TRBV10-3 combines with J gene TRBJ1-5; no firm D call. Looked up from germline, CDR1 is ENHRY and CDR2 is SYGVKD. Trimming shortened V by 11 bases and J by 5 bases, and 13 bases separated the two germline ends. CDR3 length: 12 amino acids.

The chain is built from TRBV19 and TRBJ2-3, with unresolved D. Germline CDR1 and CDR2: LNHDA and SQIVND (reference sequence). Trimming removed 5 bases at V and 0 bases at J, with 12 bases between. The CDR3 is made up of 15 amino acids. The CDR3 DNA follows: TGTGCCAGTAGTTTTCGACGGAGAAGCACAGATACGCAGTATTTT. Its protein product is CASSFRRRSTDTQYF.

This rearrangement joins TRBV28 to TRBJ2-5, with a weak D call TRBD2 (7 bases). The CDR3 sequence is 14 residues long. V lost 2 bases, J lost 5 bases, and 12 bases lay in between. Germline assignment: CDR1 MDHEN and CDR2 SYDVKM. The CDR3 region is CASSLGGGWETQYF. CDR3 bases: TGTGCCAGCAGTTTAGGGGGGGGCTGGGAGACCCAGTACTTC.

Details on this clone: Other DNA sequences from this sample encode an identical CDR3 as well. The chain combines TRBV5-6 with TRBJ2-5; the D gene is possibly TRBD1 (5 bases). The ends were cut back, 1 base at V and 1 base at J, with 5 bases in the middle. This CDR3 region has 13 residues. Germline V CDR1 and CDR2: SGHDT, YYEEEE. This CDR3 is CASSLRGQETQYF. In DNA, the CDR3 is TGTGCCAGCAGCTTGAGGGGCCAAGAGACCCAGTACTTC.

The V gene is TRBV9, the J gene TRBJ2-5; D unclear. Germline V lookup: CDR1 SGDLS, CDR2 YYNGEE. Deletions cut 4 bases from V and 5 bases from J, with 15 bases between. The CDR3 covers 14 residues. CDR3 DNA: TGTGCCAGCAGCTCCGGGTACGGTAGCGAGACCCAGTACTTC. Translation gives CASSSGYGSETQYF.